This T cell receptor (beta chain) was recovered during a study of T cell clonotyping in hematopoietic cell transplantation. Of note for this clone: Its antigen remains unidentified.

V was pared by 8 bases and J by 3 bases, with 23 bases between. Germline V gene lookup returns CDR1 ENHRY and CDR2 SYGVKD. The CDR3 runs 16 residues. Method: immunoSEQ multiplex PCR; TCRdb's copy keeps in-frame clones and lacks some. The sample has approximately 75,000 clones, 90% to 95% seen once. Regarding the study as a whole: Recipient TCR diversity dropped after transplant; expanded clonotypes rose from day 30 to 180.

The clonotype was recovered from a man aged 50-59 years in good health. Some clones in this sample may be carry-over from other donors' samples. The chain is built from TRBV10-3 and TRBJ2-7; D is possibly TRBD1 (6 bases). The source material was peripheral blood mononuclear cells. The CDR3, as DNA: TGTGCCATCGGCCCGATCCCCGGGACAACCTTCTACGAGCAGTACTTC. This sequence encodes CAIGPIPGTTFYEQYF.